A selection of T cell receptor beta chains follows, all from one sample in a study of somatic mutations in cytotoxic T cells in rheumatoid arthritis. Some clones are missing from TCRdb's copy, which holds only in-frame ones; the method was immunoSEQ multiplex PCR. Here the sample spans about 23,000 clones, about 77% being singletons. The specimen sequenced was CD8+ T cells sorted from blood. These receptors originate from an adult with rheumatoid arthritis. Both conserved end residues are part of each CDR3. The D gene is left open where the match is weak. Size values are once, few and many counts, or a class for expanded clones, and some rows have none.

abundance	len	v_gene	d_gene	j_gene	CDR3aa	CDR3nt
NA	13	TRBV5-1	NA	TRBJ1-1	CASSLNKNTEAFF	TGCGCCAGCAGCTTAAACAAGAACACTGAAGCTTTCTTT
NA	17	TRBV19	TRBD2	TRBJ2-2	CASSTGVGTSWAGELFF	TGTGCCAGTAGTACCGGGGTCGGGACTAGCTGGGCCGGGGAGCTGTTTTTT
NA	15	TRBV6-6	NA	TRBJ2-3	CASSYSHHSTDTQYF	TGTGCCAGCAGTTACTCCCATCACAGCACAGATACGCAGTATTTT
NA	14	TRBV30	TRBD1	TRBJ2-2	CAWRLGQGPGELFF	TGTGCCTGGAGGTTGGGACAGGGGCCCGGGGAGCTGTTTTTT
NA	14	TRBV7-9	NA	TRBJ1-1	CASSLVRFVPEAFF	TGTGCCAGCAGCTTAGTGCGGTTTGTCCCTGAAGCTTTCTTT
NA	17	TRBV27	TRBD1	TRBJ2-2	CASRGGQGRGNTGELFF	TGTGCCAGCAGAGGGGGACAGGGGAGGGGTAACACCGGGGAGCTGTTTTTT
NA	13	TRBV29-1	TRBD1	TRBJ1-2	CSVEETGARGYTF	TGCAGCGTTGAAGAGACAGGGGCTAGGGGCTACACCTTC
few	16	TRBV27	NA	TRBJ2-1	CASSPISFGAFIEQFF	TGTGCCAGCAGTCCGATATCCTTTGGGGCATTCATTGAGCAGTTCTTC
NA	17	TRBV4-2	NA	TRBJ1-6	CASSQKTGSSYNSPLHF	TGTGCCAGCAGCCAAAAGACAGGTAGCTCCTATAATTCACCCCTCCACTTT
once	14	TRBV7-2	TRBD1	TRBJ2-5	CASSYPGQQETQYF	TGTGCCAGCAGCTATCCGGGACAGCAAGAGACCCAGTACTTC
once	15	TRBV7-9	TRBD1	TRBJ2-5	CASSSRDRVGETQYF	TGTGCCAGCAGCTCAAGGGACAGGGTGGGGGAGACCCAGTACTTC
NA	14	TRBV4-1	TRBD2	TRBJ2-7	CASSQGLAGYEQYF	TGCGCCAGCAGCCAAGGTCTAGCGGGGTACGAGCAGTACTTC
NA	14	TRBV4-3	NA	TRBJ1-5	CASSQAGHNQPQHF	TGCGCCAGCAGCCAAGCCGGGCACAATCAGCCCCAGCATTTT
NA	14	TRBV7-9	NA	TRBJ2-3	CASSPDGRADTQYF	TGTGCCAGCAGCCCAGACGGCAGGGCAGATACGCAGTATTTT
NA	16	TRBV6-6	TRBD1	TRBJ2-1	CASSYRDREPYNEQFF	TGTGCCAGCAGTTACCGAGACAGGGAACCCTACAATGAGCAGTTCTTC
NA	15	TRBV6-5	NA	TRBJ1-2	CASSYSTTSNYGYTF	TGTGCCAGCAGTTACTCGACGACGTCTAACTATGGCTACACCTTC
NA	14	TRBV7-8	TRBD1	TRBJ2-5	CASRATGEQETQYF	TGTGCCAGCAGAGCAACAGGGGAACAAGAGACCCAGTACTTC
NA	14	TRBV27	NA	TRBJ2-3	CASSPVRPMDTQYF	TGTGCCAGCTCCCCGGTAAGACCCATGGATACGCAGTATTTT
few	15	TRBV11-2	TRBD2	TRBJ2-1	CASSLGLAGEGEQFF	TGTGCCAGCAGCTTAGGGCTAGCGGGAGAAGGCGAGCAGTTCTTC
NA	16	TRBV5-5	TRBD1	TRBJ1-6	CASSLALGQGGSPLHF	TGTGCCAGCAGCTTGGCCTTAGGACAGGGAGGTTCACCCCTCCACTTT
once	12	TRBV27	NA	TRBJ2-1	CASSFPGSMRFF	TGTGCCAGCAGTTTCCCCGGGTCAATGAGGTTCTTC
NA	14	TRBV27	TRBD2	TRBJ2-7	CASRPGLAGLEQYF	TGTGCCAGCAGGCCGGGACTAGCGGGACTCGAGCAGTACTTC